This TCR beta chain was retrieved from a study of blood T cells in healthy people across ages (dated by TCRdb to between 2014 and 2017). Notes on the research overall: In model experiments, roughly one uniquely barcoded TCR beta cDNA molecule per two T cells was captured by template switching. Using the same blood draw, the study looked at two additional independent replicas of 1 million unique cDNA reads for two donors, one aged 18 to 30 and the other aged 80 or older. Using deep sequencing normalized with unique cDNA molecular identifiers, the study measured how TCR beta repertoire diversity changes with age. Donors were grouped into four age groups: young (average roughly 17 years), middle-aged (roughly 38), aged (around 66) and long-lived (less than 85). Donors of different ages were randomly distributed across sequencing lanes to avoid experimental bias. Beyond this particular receptor, the publication reports: Compared with the aged group, the long-lived group had more naive CD4+ T cells, fewer expanded clones and increased TCR diversity, a pattern suggesting age selection. The percentage of naive T cells measured by flow cytometry correlated strongly with observed TCR beta diversity. Estimates of total diversity based on one million sequenced T cells were regarded as lower bounds and as underestimates. Observed TCR beta diversity per million T cells fell roughly linearly with age, and a significant reduction was already apparent by age roughly 40. Since profiling was done on bulk unsorted PBMCs, naive and antigen-experienced compartments could not be conclusively compared. Donor CMV infection status was unknown, potentially confounding age-related changes in expanded clonotypes.

Systemically healthy Caucasian individuals from Russia, around 38 in total and aged roughly 6 to 100 years, were included as donors. Each donor gave 9.5 to 10 milliliters of peripheral blood, drawn into EDTA-treated Vacutainer tubes. Ficoll-Paque density-gradient centrifugation was used to isolate PBMCs, with at least 7 million obtained per sample. Total RNA, at least 5 micrograms per sample, was extracted from PBMCs with Trizol reagent. For every donor, flow cytometry on a PBMC aliquot measured the percentage of naive CD45RAhigh/CD27high T cells. The CDR3, cysteine through phenylalanine, is 14 amino acids long. Left in the record is the CDR3 DNA by itself, 42 bases read in frame from the first base. The germline V gene provides CDR1 SGHRS and CDR2 YFSETQ. The library was obtained by 5' RACE. Sequencing was carried out with an Illumina HiSeq 2500. The second PCR ran for roughly 7 to 11 cycles and used a J-beta primer mix along with a sample-barcoded 5' primer. A template-switch 5' adaptor carrying 12 random nucleotides introduced a unique molecular identifier onto each TCR beta cDNA molecule. At least 2.5 million CDR3-containing paired-end reads were obtained from each sample. First-strand cDNA was synthesized from all RNA with the Mint cDNA synthesis kit, primed by a TRBC-specific oligonucleotide. All cDNA was treated with uracil-DNA glycosylase and then went through a first 18-cycle PCR with the universal primers M1SS and BC2_uni_R. On the study's bioinformatics: For normalization, 1 million high-quality reads, each with a distinct molecular identifier, were randomly selected from each sample. Reads with shared molecular identifiers were discarded instead of being binned into consensus sequences. CDR3 identification, clonotype clustering and error correction used MiTCR with a Q25 quality threshold and the strictest error-elimination algorithm. A nonparametric unseen species model with Euler transformation was used to estimate lower-bound total TCR beta diversity. TCRdb reprocessed the public reads (quality trimming at Q25 with fastp, clone calling with MiXCR) and kept in-frame beta chains. Under each unique CDR3 protein, matching rows form one entry showing the most common genes and DNA. It is TCRdb's table, rather than the study itself, that gives the V and J calls and clone size. The sample table lists approximately 690,000 distinct CDR3 sequences, 35% to 50% of them with a count of one. The ten largest clonotypes hold roughly 30% of the sample.

This clonotype occurred once. Its antigen target is currently unknown. Base qualities are not provided; no much larger clone lies one nucleotide away. One read alone makes for weak evidence. The chain uses TRBV5-1 and TRBJ2-1; TRBD1 is possibly the D segment (5 matching bases). The end of the DNA is better explained by TRBJ2-7, so the J call may be wrong. The source is an elderly man in good health. Sample: blood. The CDR3 in this case is CASSLNPGFYEQYF. The DNA sequence is TGCGCCAGCAGCTTGAATCCAGGGTTCTACGAGCAGTACTTC.